Below are 11 T cell receptor beta chains sequenced from a single sample in a study of a mutant IDH1 vaccine in newly diagnosed glioma. As to time point: week 5, during vaccination. Each dose delivered 300 ug of mutant IDH1 20-mer peptide subcutaneously with imiquimod. Sequenced by immunoSEQ multiplex PCR; TCRdb stores in-frame clones only, minus some. Among 30,000 to 45,000 clones listed, about nine tenths were seen once. Which antigens these TCRs recognize remains unknown. This sample comprised PBMCs, obtained from a glioma patient whose treatment included an IDH1 peptide vaccine. These receptors all come from a man aged 50-60 years with glioma.

CDR3 loop: CASRARTSGTDTQYF. For the CDR3, the DNA is TGTGCCAGCAGGGCTAGGACTAGCGGAACAGATACGCAGTATTTT. The V and J genes are TRBV2 and TRBJ2-3; TRBD2 aligns across 10 bases. In germline, CDR1 is SNHLY, CDR2 FYNNEI. The length of the CDR3 is 15 residues. With 6 bases clipped from V and 3 bases from J, the junction kept 6 bases outside the gene matches. Based on the CDR3 plus reference TRBV2 and TRBJ2-3, the full variable domain is EPEVTQTPSHQVTQMGQEVILRCVPISNHLYFYWYRQILGQKVEFLVSFYNNEISEKSEIFDDQFSVERPDGSNFTLKIRSTKLEDSAMYFCASRARTSGTDTQYFGPGTRLTVL.

This rearrangement joins TRBV2 to TRBJ2-5, with D possibly matching TRBD2 (7 bases). CDR3 size: 16 residues. Trimming pared 1 base from V and 7 bases from J, leaving 19 bases between. Germline V gene data show CDR1 as SNHLY and CDR2 as FYNNEI. The CDR3 spells CASSEERGGGLWTQYF. The CDR3 DNA is TGTGCCAGCAGTGAAGAGCGCGGGGGCGGGCTGTGGACCCAGTACTTC.

The chain uses TRBV25-1 and TRBJ1-2; tentatively, D is TRBD1 (6 bases). The length of the CDR3 is 12 residues. CDR1 and CDR2 (germline): MGHDK, SYGVNS. V was cut by 4 bases and J by 8 bases, with 11 bases left in between. The CDR3 is CASSGAGEGYTF. The CDR3 nucleotides read TGTGCCAGCAGTGGGGCAGGGGAAGGCTACACCTTC.

The chain recombines TRBV28 with TRBJ2-7; TRBD1 matches at 7 bases. V lost 3 bases, J lost 9 bases, and 17 bases stayed unmatched. From germline, CDR1 is MDHEN and CDR2 SYDVKM. This CDR3 contains 16 residues. The CDR3 loop reads CASSFPPGQSLRGQYF. The CDR3, as DNA: TGTGCCAGCAGTTTCCCCCCGGGACAGAGCCTACGGGGGCAGTACTTC.

The V and J genes are TRBV5-1 and TRBJ1-2; D perhaps matches TRBD1 (5 bases). With 4 bases removed from V and 4 bases from J, the gap between germline ends came to 23 bases. This CDR3 comprises 17 residues. Germline V CDR1 and CDR2: SGHRS, YFSETQ. The DNA for the CDR3 is TGCGCCAGCAGCCCCTATTCTGATACAGGATTGACCTATGGCTACACCTTC. It yields the protein CASSPYSDTGLTYGYTF.

This clone was observed a single time. The rearrangement uses TRBV18 and TRBJ1-2, with 11 positions matching TRBD1. Germline V lookup: CDR1 KGHSH, CDR2 LQKENI. The CDR3 covers 17 residues. The trim removed 2 bases at V and 4 bases at J, leaving 9 bases unmatched. The chain's CDR3 is CASSPTLPGTGGYGYTF. As DNA, the CDR3 is TGTGCCAGCTCACCAACCCTGCCCGGGACAGGGGGCTATGGCTACACCTTC.

The CDR3, as DNA: TGTGCCAGCAGCTTGGCGGGACCCGGGGAGCTGTTTTTT. It codes for CASSLAGPGELFF. The J gene is TRBJ2-2, the V gene TRBV5-4, with D perhaps assigned TRBD1 or TRBD2 (5 bases each). V lost 0 bases and J lost 6, with 6 bases in between. The V gene's germline CDR1 is SGHNT and CDR2 YYREEE (reference sequence). CDR3 length: 13 residues.

The chain couples TRBV6-6 to TRBJ2-7; 8 bases are shared with TRBD2. Germline lookup yields CDR1 MNHNY and CDR2 SVGAGI (reference sequence). CDR3 length: 15 residues. V shed 7 bases, J shed 0 bases, and the junction held 8 bases outside the gene matches. The CDR3 DNA follows: TGTGCCAGCACCGACGGGGGGGCCCTCTCCTACGAGCAGTACTTC. Its protein product is CASTDGGALSYEQYF.

The rearrangement uses TRBV29-1 and TRBJ2-7, with D hard to call. The CDR3 consists of 12 residues. Germline V gene data show CDR1 as SQVTM and CDR2 as ANQGSEA. Trimming shortened V by 0 bases and J by 1 base, and 4 bases separated the two germline ends. The DNA of the CDR3 is TGCAGCGTTGAAGATCAGTCCTACGAGCAGTACTTC. Its translation is CSVEDQSYEQYF.

This clone was detected a few times. This sequence joins TRBV6-6 and TRBJ2-1; no definite D call. The CDR3 runs 13 residues. Germline V gene data show CDR1 as MNHNY and CDR2 as SVGAGI (reference sequence). V lost 7 bases and J lost 4, with 11 bases in between. CDR3 loop: CASTQEGYNEQFF. CDR3 DNA: TGTGCCAGCACCCAAGAAGGGTACAATGAGCAGTTCTTC.

The chain carries TRBV27 and TRBJ1-1; D not certain. The CDR3 has 12 amino acids. Deletions cut 8 bases from V and 5 bases from J, with 12 bases between. CDR1 is MNHEY and CDR2 is SMNVEV in the germline V gene (reference sequence). Here the CDR3 reads CASGRAQTEAFF. CDR3 nucleotides: TGTGCCAGCGGGCGTGCACAAACTGAAGCTTTCTTT.